The sequence of this TCR beta chain was determined in a study of blood T cell repertoires in COVID-19. Trimming pared 6 bases from V and 10 bases from J, leaving 9 bases between. Germline V gives CDR1 LNHDA, CDR2 SQIVND (reference sequence). The CDR3 has 10 residues. Assay used: immunoSEQ multiplex PCR; TCRdb lists only in-frame clones, some missing. The sample includes hundreds of thousands of clones, approximately 86% of them seen just once. Specimen: peripheral blood. The rearrangement uses TRBV19 and TRBJ1-1; D is unresolved. The receptor's source is a man aged 18 to 35 with active or convalescent COVID-19. This CDR3 is CASRQEVAFF. DNA of the CDR3: TGTGCCAGTAGGCAGGAGGTAGCTTTCTTT.